The 6 T cell receptor beta chains listed next were all sequenced from one sample in a study of regulatory T cells in long-lasting Graves disease. Time point reported: newly diagnosed GD, antithyroid drugs for less than 3 months. The authors made the TCR library using RNA they extracted from PBMCs. Arm-PCR of CDR3 regions with iRepertoire HTBI primers generated TCR beta libraries. TCRdb recomputed calls from the multiplex PCR reads with MiXCR, one row per CDR3 protein. Of some 500,000 distinct CDR3 sequences in the sample, roughly 13% were seen once. The same data also went into a second study, on T cells in Graves' hyperthyroidism and ophthalmopathy.

Sequenced here: peripheral blood mononuclear cells (PBMCs), sampled at new diagnosis, from a patient treated with antithyroid drugs. The receptors derive from a man aged 30 to 39 with Graves disease.

A note on this clonotype: This may be a read error, as it is one base from a much larger clone. Here the CDR3 DNA reads TGTGCCGGCAGTTACGGGGGGGCCGAGACCCAGTACTTC. It specifies CAGSYGGAETQYF. The chain carries TRBV6-5 and TRBJ2-5; 8 nucleotides line up with TRBD2. This CDR3 is 13 amino acids long. CDR1 MNHEY and CDR2 SVGAGI come from the germline V gene.

This sequence joins TRBV5-5 and TRBJ1-2; the match to TRBD1 covers 10 bases. CDR1 is SGHKS and CDR2 is YYEKEE in the germline V gene (reference sequence). Trimming took 1 base from V and 5 from J; bases not matched to a gene: 8. The CDR3 contains 16 residues. CDR3 sequence reads: CASSLSWDRGGYGYTF. CDR3 sequence (DNA): TGTGCCAGCAGCTTGTCATGGGACAGGGGTGGTTATGGCTACACCTTC.

This clonotype was counted at least ten times. V gene TRBV7-9 combines with J gene TRBJ2-1, with 7 bases lining up with TRBD2. The CDR3 consists of 13 residues. Germline loops: CDR1 SEHNR, CDR2 FQNEAQ (reference sequence). Trimming cost V 8 bases and J 1 base; bases outside gene matches: 2. DNA for the CDR3: TGTGCCAGCGTGCGGGAGTCCTACAATGAGCAGTTCTTC. Its translation: CASVRESYNEQFF.

As to this clonotype: The junction shows a germline mismatch at one end, possibly a read error. The chain is built from TRBV5-1 and TRBJ2-7, with TRBD1 matching over 7 bases. TRBJ2-5 matches the DNA end more closely, so the J call is doubtful. This CDR3 region has 14 residues. The germline gives CDR1 SGHRS, CDR2 YFSETQ. CDR3 amino acids: CASSLGQAGETQYF. CDR3 DNA: TGTGCCAGCAGCTTAGGACAGGCCGGAGAGACCCAGTACTTC.

This clonotype was observed a few times. The chain links TRBV24-1 to TRBJ2-5, with TRBD1 matching over 12 bases. J lost 5 bases, V lost 8 bases, and 14 bases had no gene match. This CDR3 contains 17 residues. CDR1 is KGHDR and CDR2 is SFDVKD in the germline V gene. In DNA form, the CDR3 reads TGTGCCACCACGGACTCTCGGGACAGGGGGCTCGGTGAGACCCAGTACTTC. Translation gives CATTDSRDRGLGETQYF.

This clonotype has at least ten counts. V gene TRBV29-1 combines with J gene TRBJ1-2; unclear D gene. Germline V gives CDR1 SQVTM, CDR2 ANQGSEA. This CDR3 comprises 12 residues. Between the trimmed V and J ends, which lost 4 bases and 2 bases, there was a span of 8 bases. The CDR3 sequence: CSVADGNYGYTF. The CDR3 coding sequence is TGCAGCGTTGCGGACGGAAACTATGGCTACACCTTC.